Below, 21 T cell receptor beta chains from the same sample are listed, as sequenced in a study of cytomegalovirus exposure and HLA in healthy donors. The PCR had 60 Vbeta and 13 Jbeta primers. Using immunoSEQ multiplex PCR, the repertoire was profiled, and TCRdb retains in-frame clones only, with some absent. The sample lists approximately 140,000 clones; approximately 78% were seen once. Sequenced: PBMCs. These receptors originate from a woman aged 35 to 49 in good health and CMV-seropositive.

As to this clone: Other DNA sequences of this sample code for an identical CDR3. The genes are TRBV6-5 and TRBJ2-3; D is perhaps TRBD2 (6 bases). V lost 5 bases and J 1 base, leaving 13 bases between the germline ends. CDR1 MNHEY and CDR2 SVGAGI come from the germline V gene. This CDR3 is built from 15 residues. CDR3 loop: CASSPRGGGTDTQYF. The CDR3 DNA reads as TGTGCCAGCAGTCCGCGGGGCGGGGGCACAGATACGCAGTATTTT.

This clone showed up just a few times. V is TRBV10-1 and J is TRBJ2-6, with D perhaps matching TRBD1 (6 bases). The germline V gene has CDR1 WNHNN and CDR2 SYGVQD (reference sequence). V gave up 5 bases and J gave up 0 bases, with 8 bases separating them. The CDR3 length is 15 residues. As DNA, the CDR3 is TGCGCCAGCAGTTCGGACAGCTCTGGGGCCAACGTCCTGACTTTC. It codes for CASSSDSSGANVLTF.

This clone has more than one count but fewer than ten. The rearrangement links TRBV28 to TRBJ1-1; 9 nucleotides agree with TRBD1. This CDR3 is built from 15 residues. Trimming removed 3 bases from V and 5 bases from J; junction bases left unmatched: 7. Looked up from germline, CDR1 is MDHEN and CDR2 is SYDVKM. The CDR3 is CASSFPTGTGTEAFF. The DNA of the CDR3 is TGTGCCAGCAGTTTCCCTACAGGGACAGGGACTGAAGCTTTCTTT.

V is TRBV11-2 and J is TRBJ1-2; the match to TRBD1 covers 11 bases. Germline lookup yields CDR1 SGHAT and CDR2 FQNNGV. The CDR3 consists of 15 residues. V gave up 6 bases and J gave up 7 bases; unmatched junction bases: 10. CDR3 bases: TGTGCCAGCAGGCTAGCGGGACAGGGGGATTGTGGCTACACCTTC. Translating it yields CASRLAGQGDCGYTF. The whole variable domain, remainder taken from reference TRBV11-2 and TRBJ1-2, is EAGVAQSPRYKIIEKRQSVAFWCNPISGHATLYWYQQILGQGPKLLIQFQNNGVVDDSQLPKDRFSAERLKGVDSTLKIQPAKLEDSAVYLCASRLAGQGDCGYTFGSGTRLTVV.

The chain uses TRBV28 and TRBJ2-5; 8 positions match TRBD2. Per germline, CDR1 MDHEN and CDR2 SYDVKM. The V gene end was trimmed by 5 bases and the J gene end by 2 bases; junction bases not matched to a gene: 10. This CDR3 is built from 16 residues. The CDR3 here is CASSPRTSPLQETQYF. CDR3 sequence (DNA): TGTGCCAGCAGTCCCAGGACTAGCCCCCTTCAAGAGACCCAGTACTTC.

The V gene is TRBV29-1, the J gene TRBJ2-7; 12 nucleotides match TRBD1. The CDR3 length is 14 residues. The germline V gene encodes CDR1 SQVTM and CDR2 ANQGSEA. V lost 6 bases, J lost 4 bases, and 7 bases stayed unmatched. CDR3 residues: CSVEKGQGAYEQYF. As DNA, the CDR3 is TGCAGCGTGGAAAAGGGACAGGGGGCGTACGAGCAGTACTTC.

In this sample, this clone turned up once. The chain combines TRBV25-1 with TRBJ2-3; D is perhaps TRBD2 (6 bases). Trimming stripped 2 bases from V and 1 base from J, with 10 bases between. The length of the CDR3 is 15 residues. From germline, CDR1 is MGHDK and CDR2 SYGVNS. CDR3 nucleotide sequence: TGTGCCAGCAGTGAAGCCGGGAGTGGCACAGATACGCAGTATTTT. Translation: CASSEAGSGTDTQYF.

The chain couples TRBV7-2 to TRBJ2-3; D is perhaps TRBD1 (5 bases). Germline-derived CDR1 and CDR2 are SGHTA and FQGNSA. CDR3 length equals 14 residues. Trimming cost V 3 bases and J 1 base, with 8 bases left between them. This chain's CDR3 is CASSFSRGTDTQYF. The CDR3 DNA sequence: TGTGCCAGCAGCTTTTCCAGGGGCACAGATACGCAGTATTTT.

This clone was observed a few times. V and J are TRBV7-3 and TRBJ2-1; weak D call: TRBD2 (6 bases). The CDR3 spans 14 residues. V lost 2 bases and J 9 bases, leaving 14 bases between the germline ends. The germline V gene has CDR1 SGHTA and CDR2 FQGTGA. The CDR3 sequence is CASSLGAGITEQFF. The CDR3 DNA reads TGTGCCAGCAGCTTAGGGGCGGGAATCACTGAGCAGTTCTTC.

This clone was seen just once. The V and J genes are TRBV13 and TRBJ1-2, with 7 bases identical to TRBD1. The germline V gene encodes CDR1 PRHDT and CDR2 FYEKMQ (reference sequence). J lost 2 bases, V lost 0 bases, and 0 bases had no gene match. The length of the CDR3 is 14 residues. The CDR3 sequence: CASSLGTGNYGYTF. In DNA, the CDR3 is TGTGCCAGCAGCTTAGGGACAGGGAACTATGGCTACACCTTC.

V is TRBV10-3 and J is TRBJ2-1; the D gene is possibly TRBD2 (5 bases). Trimming removed 0 bases from V and 7 bases from J, with 7 bases in between. From germline, CDR1 is ENHRY and CDR2 SYGVKD. This CDR3 spans 13 amino acids. The chain's CDR3 is CAISESDWNEQFF. The CDR3 DNA reads as TGTGCCATCAGTGAGTCGGACTGGAATGAGCAGTTCTTC.

This clone has a handful of counts. The chain recombines TRBV27 with TRBJ1-1, with D hard to call. The V end was cut by 3 bases, the J end by 1 base, with 9 bases between. The CDR3 is 14 amino acids. Germline loops: CDR1 MNHEY, CDR2 SMNVEV (reference sequence). CDR3 loop: CASSLRVSNTEAFF. In nucleotides, the CDR3 is TGTGCCAGCAGTTTGAGGGTATCGAACACTGAAGCTTTCTTT.

Here the CDR3 reads CASIYTGGGYGYTF. In nucleotides, the CDR3 is TGTGCCAGCATTTATACAGGGGGAGGCTATGGCTACACCTTC. This sequence joins TRBV6-1 and TRBJ1-2; the match to TRBD1 covers 8 bases. This CDR3 is built from 14 residues. Trimming at V came to 7 bases and at J to 4 bases, leaving 8 bases not matched to a gene. The germline V gene encodes CDR1 MNHNS and CDR2 SASEGT.

The chain recombines TRBV5-6 with TRBJ1-4; 8 bases agree with TRBD1. Germline V gives CDR1 SGHDT, CDR2 YYEEEE. The CDR3 is 14 residues long. The V segment lost 3 bases and the J segment 8 bases; nucleotides outside the gene matches: 6. CDR3 region: CASSSQGVKEKLFF. Here the CDR3 DNA reads TGTGCCAGCAGCTCACAGGGGGTGAAAGAAAAACTGTTTTTT. Looking up the rest from reference TRBV5-6 and TRBJ1-4 gives the full variable domain: DAGVTQSPTHLIKTRGQQVTLRCSPKSGHDTVSWYQQALGQGPQFIFQYYEEEERQRGNFPDRFSGHQFPNYSSELNVNALLLGDSALYLCASSSQGVKEKLFFGSGTQLSVL.

CDR3 nucleotide sequence: TGTGCCAGCAGCCCGGACAGGGGTGGAAACACCATATATTTT. Residues: CASSPDRGGNTIYF. The V gene is TRBV9, the J gene TRBJ1-3; 9 bases fit TRBD1. The CDR3 loop spans 14 amino acids. J was trimmed by 3 bases and V by 4 bases; bases with no gene match: 2. Germline V gene lookup returns CDR1 SGDLS and CDR2 YYNGEE.

The chain has TRBV19 and TRBJ1-2; D is unresolved. Germline CDR1 and CDR2: LNHDA and SQIVND (reference sequence). The CDR3 runs to 13 residues. V lost 10 bases, J lost 5 bases, and 17 bases lay in between. CDR3 sequence reads: CATSAFILYGYTF. The CDR3 region has the DNA TGTGCCACCAGCGCATTTATCCTATATGGCTACACCTTC.

The chain joins TRBV7-2 to TRBJ2-7, with 11 bases matching TRBD2. The CDR3 sequence is 16 residues long. CDR1 and CDR2 (germline): SGHTA, FQGNSA. J lost 13 bases, V lost 3 bases, and 17 bases had no gene match. The CDR3: CASSLLDRVAGGPRYF. The CDR3 coding sequence is TGTGCCAGCAGCTTGTTGGATCGGGTAGCGGGAGGGCCTAGATACTTC.

The V and J genes are TRBV11-2 and TRBJ1-1; the match to TRBD1 covers 8 bases. After removal of 3 bases from V and 5 bases from J, the junction contained 5 bases not matched to a gene. The CDR3 covers 14 residues. In germline, CDR1 is SGHAT, CDR2 FQNNGV. This chain's CDR3 is CASSFLQGGTEAFF. CDR3 coding DNA: TGTGCCAGCAGCTTCCTACAGGGGGGGACTGAAGCTTTCTTT.

The chain links TRBV5-1 to TRBJ2-1, with 15 positions matching TRBD2. The CDR3 is 16 amino acids. CDR1 is SGHRS and CDR2 is YFSETQ in the germline V gene. J gave up 8 bases and V 4 bases, and 7 bases lay outside the gene matches. CDR3 sequence (DNA): TGCGCCAGCAGCCAGGGACTAGCGGGAGGTGTGGATGAGCAGTTCTTC. This codes for CASSQGLAGGVDEQFF. Full variable domain (remainder filled in from reference TRBV5-1 and TRBJ2-1): KAGVTQTPRYLIKTRGQQVTLSCSPISGHRSVSWYQQTPGQGLQFLFEYFSETQRNKGNFPGRFSGRQFSNSRSEMNVSTLELGDSALYLCASSQGLAGGVDEQFFGPGTRLTVL.

The J gene is TRBJ1-2, the V gene TRBV7-9; TRBD1 aligns across 8 bases. This CDR3 is built from 15 residues. V shed 4 bases and J 5 bases; nucleotides not matched to a gene: 9. Germline V gene sequence: CDR1 SEHNR, CDR2 FQNEAQ (reference sequence). CDR3 coding DNA: TGTGCCAGCAGCTATGGCTGGACAGGGCAATATGGCTACACCTTC. It encodes CASSYGWTGQYGYTF.

The rearrangement uses TRBV5-1 and TRBJ2-3; weak D call: TRBD1 (5 bases). V was shortened by 1 base and J by 4 bases, with 13 bases between the two germline ends. The V gene's germline CDR1 is SGHRS and CDR2 YFSETQ. The CDR3 is 15 residues long. CDR3 nucleotide sequence: TGCGCCAGCAGCTTGTGGTCAGGGCTGGCAGATACGCAGTATTTT. It translates to CASSLWSGLADTQYF.